The following is a T cell receptor (beta chain) sequence with its context. The table lists this clone with a few counts. Its target antigen remains unknown. Base-call qualities are not available, and no considerably larger clone is one nucleotide away. In total, approximately 700 healthy bone marrow donors made up the cohort. At the time of sampling, all cohort members were nominally healthy, though unrecorded immune exposures were likely present. The donor tested CMV seronegative, placing the donor among the 350 or so seronegative members of the cohort. A peripheral blood sample was collected from each donor, and TCR beta sequencing was performed on peripheral blood mononuclear cells. The Qiagen DNeasy Blood Extraction Kit was used to extract genomic DNA from the blood cell samples. The sample comes from a study of cytomegalovirus exposure and HLA in healthy donors (dated by TCRdb to the late 2010s). For the wider study: In an earlier analysis of approximately 500 of the donors, less than 350 Gb of sequence data and 100 million or so unique TCR beta sequences from about 190 million T cells were reported. An early release covering more than 500 HLA-typed donors comprised about 300 gigabases of sequencing data and tens of millions of unique TCR sequences. The genetic ancestry cluster associated with self-reported Caucasian donors included over 65% of the roughly 380 genotyped donors. The study aimed to test whether signatures of past pathogen exposure could be identified by cataloging public T cell receptors. The study used immunosequencing to profile the T cell repertoires of approximately 630 subjects and linked those repertoires to cytomegalovirus serostatus. A separate validation cohort of 90 to 150 different subjects was used in addition to the roughly 700-subject first cohort. To predict cytomegalovirus infection status, the study brought together high-throughput TCR immunosequencing, statistical association of individual TCRs with disease status, and machine learning. To study patterns of TCR occurrence, a later analysis re-analyzed previously published TCR beta repertoires from 600 to 750 donors and added high-resolution HLA genotyping. The later analysis used no new phenotypic data to find candidate immune exposures, relying instead on TCR beta sequences and their occurrence across donors. An earlier analysis of 587 of the donors used high-throughput TCR beta sequencing to judge whether each TCR beta V gene segment behaved as functional or pseudogenic. Donor age, sex, ethnicity and CMV serostatus were compiled together with the repertoire data. A later genetic analysis took genome-wide SNP genotypes for 398 of the 666 donors and used that subset as a discovery cohort. All discovery cohort repertoires had been generated on a single sequencing platform. HLA typing covered class I and class II loci at four-digit resolution. The number of donors typed differed by locus, with about 629-640 for A, B, C, DRB1 and DQB1, around 560 for DQA1, 600 to 610 for DPA1, and some 440 for DPB1. Roughly 5 DR-DQ haplotypes were handled as single units for association and clustering because linkage in the cohort was strong. On average, 235,054 unique TCR beta nucleotide sequences were sequenced per donor among roughly 430 genotyped donors of the cohort, with roughly 20% of those sequences being non-productive. Study-wide findings and limitations: The authors suggested that the approach could potentially be generalized to other disease states and immunological phenotypes. A later analysis found that TCR association rates varied across HLA loci, with DRB1 alleles showing the most associated TCRs and HLA-C alleles the fewest. In a later analysis, 16,951 TCR beta sequences were associated with specific HLA alleles at a false discovery rate of 0.05. The presence/absence analyses assumed that sequencing depth was roughly uniform across donors, and that assumption may not be true. The classifier was reported to diagnose cytomegalovirus status with high specificity and sensitivity in both the original cohort and the validation cohort. In vitro tests confirmed that a few of the cytomegalovirus-associated TCR beta chains recognize cytomegalovirus antigens. Because some donors lacked HLA typing at each locus, the association tests relied only on the typed subset. V-gene and J-gene trimming of TCR beta chains was associated with a missense DCLRE1C variant in a later genetic analysis, and the association was replicated in an independent cohort. In a later analysis, HLA-associated TCR beta chains showed more clonal expansion and lower generation probabilities than non-associated chains that were equally common. Because counts were too low, about 18 rarely observed V segments, including chromosome 9 orphons, were excluded from the earlier analysis of under 650 of the donors. Most TCR sequences were observed very rarely across donors, whereas some public TCRs were present in many individuals. Linkage disequilibrium might explain the correlated functional status among segregating V segments, but an unknown experimental factor could not be ruled out. In an earlier analysis of about 550 of the donors, most TCR beta V segments were observed in productive rearrangements about 87% or about 30% of the time, broadly matching IMGT annotations. Strong co-occurrence of HLA alleles, especially DR and DQ, made assigning TCR associations to individual alleles difficult. The only immune exposure information available for the cohort was CMV serostatus. In this cohort, only TCR beta chains were sequenced, and detectable features were limited by the absence of alpha or paired-chain data. A later analysis found that most CMV-associated TCR beta chains appeared HLA-restricted, with HLA associations seemingly driven largely by CMV exposure. According to a later genetic analysis, donors in an Asian-associated ancestry cluster had fewer N-insertions in productive TCRs than the approximately 650-donor mean. A further reported finding was that TCR beta sequences accurately predicted the HLA-A and HLA-B alleles for most subjects in the first cohort. A later analysis reported that several top co-occurrence clusters appeared linked to parvovirus B19, influenza, CMV and Epstein-Barr virus. The study listed 164 TCR beta chains as associated with cytomegalovirus. A cluster of highly shared sequence variants was judged likely to be a technical artifact of the sequencing pipeline.

The receptor library was made with the immunoSEQ multiplex PCR assay. A mixture of 60 forward primers for TCR Vbeta segments and 13 reverse primers for TCR Jbeta segments was used in the multiplex PCR. A multiplex PCR assay on genomic DNA amplified the CDR3 region of rearranged TCR beta genes. The Illumina HiSeq System was used to sequence the amplified TCR beta libraries as 87-base-pair reads. Concerning the study's data processing: A later analysis tallied tens of millions of unique TCR beta chains across the 550 to 850 repertoires, and approximately 11 million of those chains were shared by two or more donors. Raw reads were error-corrected and collapsed into unique sequences with a nearest-neighbor algorithm that merged closely related sequences to remove PCR and sequencing errors. V, D and J gene segments were assigned by aligning CDR3 sequences to IMGT reference sequences. For a sequence to be retained, a match of at least six nucleotides to both a V gene segment and a J gene segment was required. A rearrangement counted as productive if the CDR3 had no stop codons and remained in frame with V and J, and every other rearrangement counted as non-productive. Following IMGT convention, CDR3 was defined as the stretch from the second conserved V-encoded cysteine up to the conserved J-encoded phenylalanine. Sequences without an unambiguous match to a single V gene segment were excluded from the earlier analysis of 587 of the donors. An earlier analysis of about 590 of the donors classified V segments as functional when productive rearrangements were above 56.7% and as segregating when the standard deviation between donors was above 5%. A statistical classification framework was built to diagnose cytomegalovirus status from the catalog of TCR beta chain sequences. In a later analysis, V and J genes were assigned by comparing TCR nucleotide sequences against IMGT/GENE-DB human TR gene sequences. Using the TCRdist pipeline, a later analysis assigned CDR3 sequences along with most-parsimonious VDJ recombination scenarios. In a later analysis, each TCR beta chain was defined by its CDR3 amino acid sequence together with its V-gene family, and reads without a unique V-gene family were excluded. In a later analysis, fewer than 650 highly shared, low-generation-probability nucleotide sequences were removed to address suspected cross-contamination and a sequencing artifact. For each public chain, a later analysis derived a clonal expansion index from normalized ranks of inferred template counts within each repertoire. Generation probabilities in a later analysis came from a VDJ recombination model fitted to out-of-frame rearrangements, and those results were checked against IGoR. Hypergeometric tests were used in a later analysis to score TCR-TCR, TCR-HLA and TCR-CMV co-occurrence, with a repertoire-size bias correction applied to the TCR pairs. To estimate false discovery rates, a later analysis permuted the HLA or CMV assignments 20 times. In a later analysis, co-occurring TCRs were grouped with DBSCAN, and TCRdist sequence similarity was added when clustering was performed within HLA-allele-positive subsets. Co-occurrence clustering excluded repertoires with fewer than 30,000 or more than 120,000 public chains, plus five with anomalous nucleotide sharing. TCRdb carries this immuneACCESS record with in-frame sequences only. Its versions omit some clonotypes, under half of them owing to an unresolved V gene in the studies checked, with the rest unexplained. The V and J calls and clone size were taken over from that table, and D and trimming were inferred from the DNA. The sample data list about 140,000 clones, and approximately 76% of these were observed just once. Around 1.9% of the sample is held by the ten biggest clonotypes.

The TCR comes from a man aged 40-50 years in good health and CMV-seronegative. Input material: PBMCs.

At the DNA level, the sequence is TGTGCCAGCAGCCCCGATACTAGCGGGAGTCTCTACGAGCAGTACTTC. The translation is CASSPDTSGSLYEQYF. The V and J genes are TRBV28 and TRBJ2-7; 11 middle bases align to TRBD2. V loses 6 bases at its end and J loses 3 bases; junction bases beyond the gene matches: 10. The germline V gene gives CDR1 as MDHEN and CDR2 as SYDVKM. CDR3 length: 16 amino acids, cysteine to phenylalanine. The entry retains the CDR3 DNA only, 48 bases that are in frame from base 1.